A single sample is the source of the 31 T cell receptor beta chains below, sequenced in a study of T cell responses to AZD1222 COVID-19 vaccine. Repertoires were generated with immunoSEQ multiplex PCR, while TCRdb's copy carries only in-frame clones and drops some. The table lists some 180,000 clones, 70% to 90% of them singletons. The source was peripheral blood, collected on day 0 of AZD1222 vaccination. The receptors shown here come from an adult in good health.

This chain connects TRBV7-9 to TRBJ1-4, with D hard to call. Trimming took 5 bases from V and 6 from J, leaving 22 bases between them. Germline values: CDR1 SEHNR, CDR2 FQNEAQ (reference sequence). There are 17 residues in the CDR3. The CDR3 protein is CASSQKDWSTEDEKLFF. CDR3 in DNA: TGTGCCAGCAGCCAAAAGGATTGGAGTACAGAGGATGAAAAACTGTTTTTT. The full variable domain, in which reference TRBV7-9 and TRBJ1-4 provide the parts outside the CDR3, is DTGVSQNPRHKITKRGQNVTFRCDPISEHNRLYWYRQTLGQGPEFLTYFQNEAQLEKSRLLSDRFSAERPKGSFSTLEIQRTEQGDSAMYLCASSQKDWSTEDEKLFFGSGTQLSVL.

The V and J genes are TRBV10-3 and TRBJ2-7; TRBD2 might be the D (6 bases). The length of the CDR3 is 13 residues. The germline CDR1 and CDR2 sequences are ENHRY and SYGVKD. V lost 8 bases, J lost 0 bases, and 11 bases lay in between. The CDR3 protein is CAIQGGASYEQYF. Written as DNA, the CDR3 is TGTGCCATCCAGGGCGGGGCCTCCTACGAGCAGTACTTC.

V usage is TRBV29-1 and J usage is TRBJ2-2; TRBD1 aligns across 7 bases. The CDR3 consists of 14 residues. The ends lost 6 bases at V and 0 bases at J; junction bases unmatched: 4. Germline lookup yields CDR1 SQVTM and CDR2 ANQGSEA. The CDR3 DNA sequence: TGCAGCGTCGGGGACAGCGCGAACACCGGGGAGCTGTTTTTT. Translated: CSVGDSANTGELFF.

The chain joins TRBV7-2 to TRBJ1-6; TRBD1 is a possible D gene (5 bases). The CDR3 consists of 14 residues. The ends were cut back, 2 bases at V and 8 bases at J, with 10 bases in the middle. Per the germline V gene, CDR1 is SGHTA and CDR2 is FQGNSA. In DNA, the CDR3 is TGTGCCAGCAGCTTACAGGGAAGAGATTCACCCCTCCACTTT. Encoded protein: CASSLQGRDSPLHF.

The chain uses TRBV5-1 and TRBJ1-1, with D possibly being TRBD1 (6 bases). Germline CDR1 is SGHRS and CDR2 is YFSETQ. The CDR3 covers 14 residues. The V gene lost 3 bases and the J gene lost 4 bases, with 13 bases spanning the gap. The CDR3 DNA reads TGCGCCAGCAGCTCGAGCGGAGGGGGCACTGAAGCTTTCTTT. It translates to CASSSSGGGTEAFF.

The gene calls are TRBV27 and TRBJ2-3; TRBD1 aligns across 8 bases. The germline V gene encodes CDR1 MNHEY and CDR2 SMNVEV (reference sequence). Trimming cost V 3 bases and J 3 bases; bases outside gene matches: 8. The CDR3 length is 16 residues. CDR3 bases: TGTGCCAGCAGTTTTCTCCGACAGGGGTCTACAGATACGCAGTATTTT. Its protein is CASSFLRQGSTDTQYF.

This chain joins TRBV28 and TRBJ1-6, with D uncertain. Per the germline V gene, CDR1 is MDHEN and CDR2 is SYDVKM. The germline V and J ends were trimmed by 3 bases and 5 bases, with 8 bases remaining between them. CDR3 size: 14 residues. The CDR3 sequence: CASSFGIDNSPLHF. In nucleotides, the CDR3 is TGTGCCAGCAGTTTTGGGATCGATAATTCACCCCTCCACTTT.

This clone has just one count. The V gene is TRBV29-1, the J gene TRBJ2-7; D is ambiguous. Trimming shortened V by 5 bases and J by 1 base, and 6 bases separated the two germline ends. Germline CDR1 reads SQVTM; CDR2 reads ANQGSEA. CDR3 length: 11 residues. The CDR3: CSVYRSYEQYF. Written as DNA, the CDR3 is TGCAGCGTTTACCGGTCCTACGAGCAGTACTTC.

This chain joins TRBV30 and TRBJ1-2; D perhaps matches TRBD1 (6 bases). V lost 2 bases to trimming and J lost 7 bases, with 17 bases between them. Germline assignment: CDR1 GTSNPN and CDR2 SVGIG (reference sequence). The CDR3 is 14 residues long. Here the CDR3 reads CAWSSQTGTSGYTF. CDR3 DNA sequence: TGTGCCTGGAGTTCCCAGACAGGAACTAGTGGCTACACCTTC. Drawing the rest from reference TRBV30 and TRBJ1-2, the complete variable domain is SQTIHQWPATLVQPVGSPLSLECTVEGTSNPNLYWYRQAAGRGLQLLFYSVGIGQISSEVPQNLSASRPQDRQFILSSKKLLLSDSGFYLCAWSSQTGTSGYTFGSGTRLTVV.

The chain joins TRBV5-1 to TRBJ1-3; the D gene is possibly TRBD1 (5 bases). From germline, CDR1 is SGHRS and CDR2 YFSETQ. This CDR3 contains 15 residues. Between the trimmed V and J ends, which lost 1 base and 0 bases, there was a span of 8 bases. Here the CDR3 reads CASSLWGDSGNTIYF. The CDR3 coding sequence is TGCGCCAGCAGCTTGTGGGGGGACTCTGGAAACACCATATATTTT. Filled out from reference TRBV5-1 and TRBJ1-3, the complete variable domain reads KAGVTQTPRYLIKTRGQQVTLSCSPISGHRSVSWYQQTPGQGLQFLFEYFSETQRNKGNFPGRFSGRQFSNSRSEMNVSTLELGDSALYLCASSLWGDSGNTIYFGEGSWLTVV.

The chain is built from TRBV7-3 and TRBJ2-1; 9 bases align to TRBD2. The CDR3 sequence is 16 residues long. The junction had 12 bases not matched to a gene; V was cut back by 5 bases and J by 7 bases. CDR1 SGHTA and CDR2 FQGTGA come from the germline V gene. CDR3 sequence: CASSPLGAGGRNEQFF. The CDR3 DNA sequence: TGTGCCAGCAGCCCGCTAGGAGCGGGAGGTCGTAATGAGCAGTTCTTC. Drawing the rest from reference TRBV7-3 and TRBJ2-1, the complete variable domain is GAGVSQTPSNKVTEKGKYVELRCDPISGHTALYWYRQSLGQGPEFLIYFQGTGAADDSGLPNDRFFAVRPEGSVSTLKIQRTERGDSAVYLCASSPLGAGGRNEQFFGPGTRLTVL.

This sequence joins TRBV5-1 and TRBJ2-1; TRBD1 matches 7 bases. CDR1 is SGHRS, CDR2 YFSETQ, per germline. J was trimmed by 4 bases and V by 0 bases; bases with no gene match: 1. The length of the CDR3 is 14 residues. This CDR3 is CASSLDRGYNEQFF. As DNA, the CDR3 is TGCGCCAGCAGCTTGGACAGGGGTTACAATGAGCAGTTCTTC. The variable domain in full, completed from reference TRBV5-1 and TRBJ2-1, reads KAGVTQTPRYLIKTRGQQVTLSCSPISGHRSVSWYQQTPGQGLQFLFEYFSETQRNKGNFPGRFSGRQFSNSRSEMNVSTLELGDSALYLCASSLDRGYNEQFFGPGTRLTVL.

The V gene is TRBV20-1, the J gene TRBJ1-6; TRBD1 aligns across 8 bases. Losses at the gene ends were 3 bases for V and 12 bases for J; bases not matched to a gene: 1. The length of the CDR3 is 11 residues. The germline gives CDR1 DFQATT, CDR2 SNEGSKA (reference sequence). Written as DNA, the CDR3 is TGCAGTGCTAGGACAGGGGAACCCCTCCACTTT. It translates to CSARTGEPLHF.

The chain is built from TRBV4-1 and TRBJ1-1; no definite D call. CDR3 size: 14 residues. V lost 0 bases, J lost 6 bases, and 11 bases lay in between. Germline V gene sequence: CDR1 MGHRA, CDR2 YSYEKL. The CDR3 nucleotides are TGCGCCAGCAGCCAAGAGGGTACGAGGGCTGAAGCTTTCTTT. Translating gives CASSQEGTRAEAFF.

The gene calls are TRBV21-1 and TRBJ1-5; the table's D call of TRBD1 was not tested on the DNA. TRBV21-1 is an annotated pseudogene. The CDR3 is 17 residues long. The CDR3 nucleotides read TGTGCCAGCAGCACAAGGGGGAGAGGGGAAGGCAATCAGCCCCAGCATTTT. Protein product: CASSTRGRGEGNQPQHF.

The CDR3, as DNA: TGTGCCAGCAGCGTAGGGGGAGGGAACTCACCCCTCCACTTT. It yields the protein CASSVGGGNSPLHF. The chain uses TRBV9 and TRBJ1-6; D is undetermined. Germline-derived CDR1 and CDR2 are SGDLS and YYNGEE. V dropped 0 bases and J dropped 10 bases, with 11 bases sitting between them. This CDR3 is 14 amino acids long.

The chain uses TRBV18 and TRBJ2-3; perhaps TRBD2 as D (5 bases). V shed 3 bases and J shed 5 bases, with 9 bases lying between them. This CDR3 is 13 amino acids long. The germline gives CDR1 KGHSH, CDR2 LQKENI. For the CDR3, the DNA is TGTGCCAGCTCACCCAACCGGGGAGATACGCAGTATTTT. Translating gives CASSPNRGDTQYF.

Written as DNA, the CDR3 is TGTGCCAGCTCACCTTTTGAGACACCCTACTATGGCTACACCTTC. Encoded protein: CASSPFETPYYGYTF. The V and J genes are TRBV18 and TRBJ1-2; D uncertain. Germline V lookup: CDR1 KGHSH, CDR2 LQKENI. V lost 3 bases and J 3 bases, leaving 14 bases between the germline ends. The CDR3 is made up of 15 amino acids. Full variable domain (rest looked up from reference TRBV18 and TRBJ1-2): NAGVMQNPRHLVRRRGQEARLRCSPMKGHSHVYWYRQLPEEGLKFMVYLQKENIIDESGMPKERFSAEFPKEGPSILRIQQVVRGDSAAYFCASSPFETPYYGYTFGSGTRLTVV.

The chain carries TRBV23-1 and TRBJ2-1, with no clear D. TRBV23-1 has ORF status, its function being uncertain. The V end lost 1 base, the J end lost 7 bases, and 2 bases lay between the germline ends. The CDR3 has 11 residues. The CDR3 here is CASSQYNEQFF. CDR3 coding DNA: TGCGCCAGCAGTCAATATAATGAGCAGTTCTTC.

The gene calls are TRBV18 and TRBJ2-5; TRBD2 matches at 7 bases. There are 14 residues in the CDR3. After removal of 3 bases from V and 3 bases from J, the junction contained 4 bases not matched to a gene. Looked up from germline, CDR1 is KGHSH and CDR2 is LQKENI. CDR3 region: CASSPPGLEETQYF. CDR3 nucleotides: TGTGCCAGCTCACCGCCAGGACTAGAAGAGACCCAGTACTTC.

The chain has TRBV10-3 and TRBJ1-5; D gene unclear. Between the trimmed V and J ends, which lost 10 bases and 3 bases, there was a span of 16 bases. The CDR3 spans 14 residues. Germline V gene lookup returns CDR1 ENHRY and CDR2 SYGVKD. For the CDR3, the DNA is TGTGCCACCTCCAGAGGGCAGTTCAATCAGCCCCAGCATTTT. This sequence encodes CATSRGQFNQPQHF.

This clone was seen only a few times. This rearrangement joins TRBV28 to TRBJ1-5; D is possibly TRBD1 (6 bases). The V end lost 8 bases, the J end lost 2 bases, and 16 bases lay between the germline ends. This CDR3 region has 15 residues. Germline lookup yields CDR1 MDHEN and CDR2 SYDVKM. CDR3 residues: CASRIWGRGNQPQHF. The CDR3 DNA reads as TGTGCCAGCCGTATTTGGGGGCGAGGCAATCAGCCCCAGCATTTT.

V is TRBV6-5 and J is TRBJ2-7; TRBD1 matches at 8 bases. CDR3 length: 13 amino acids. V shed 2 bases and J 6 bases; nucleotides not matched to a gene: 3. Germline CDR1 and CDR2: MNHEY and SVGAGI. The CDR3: CASSYLQGGEQYF. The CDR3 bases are TGTGCCAGCAGTTACCTACAGGGGGGCGAGCAGTACTTC.

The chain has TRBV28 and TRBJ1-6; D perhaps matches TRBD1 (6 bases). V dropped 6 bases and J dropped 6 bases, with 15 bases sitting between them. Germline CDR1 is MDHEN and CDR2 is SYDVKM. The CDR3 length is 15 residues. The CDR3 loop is CASRPPRGRNSPLHF. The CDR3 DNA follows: TGTGCCAGCAGACCCCCCAGGGGCCGTAATTCACCCCTCCACTTT.

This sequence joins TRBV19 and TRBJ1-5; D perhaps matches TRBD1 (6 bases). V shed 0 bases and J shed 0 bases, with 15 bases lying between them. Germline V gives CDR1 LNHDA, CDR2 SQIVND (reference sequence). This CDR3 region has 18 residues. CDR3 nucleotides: TGTGCCAGTAGTATAGAAGGACAGACGAGGTATAGCAATCAGCCCCAGCATTTT. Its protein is CASSIEGQTRYSNQPQHF.

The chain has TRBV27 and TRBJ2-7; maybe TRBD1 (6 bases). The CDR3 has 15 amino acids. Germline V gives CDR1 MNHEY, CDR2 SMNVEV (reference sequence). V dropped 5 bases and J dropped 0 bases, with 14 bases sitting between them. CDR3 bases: TGTGCCAGCAGTCTGGGACACCTGAGCTCCTACGAGCAGTACTTC. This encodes CASSLGHLSSYEQYF.

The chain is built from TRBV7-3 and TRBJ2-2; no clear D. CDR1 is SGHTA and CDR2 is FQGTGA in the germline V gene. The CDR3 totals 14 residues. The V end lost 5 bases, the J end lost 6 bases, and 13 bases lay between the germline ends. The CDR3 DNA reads TGTGCCAGCAGCCCAATGTTTAATTCCGGGGAGCTGTTTTTT. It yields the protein CASSPMFNSGELFF.

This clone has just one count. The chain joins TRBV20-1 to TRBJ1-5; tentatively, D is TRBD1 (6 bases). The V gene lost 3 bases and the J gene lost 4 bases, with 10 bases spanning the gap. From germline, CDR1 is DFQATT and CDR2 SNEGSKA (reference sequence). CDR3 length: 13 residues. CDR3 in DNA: TGCAGTGCTAGTCGGGGGGCAAATCAGCCCCAGCATTTT. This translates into CSASRGANQPQHF.

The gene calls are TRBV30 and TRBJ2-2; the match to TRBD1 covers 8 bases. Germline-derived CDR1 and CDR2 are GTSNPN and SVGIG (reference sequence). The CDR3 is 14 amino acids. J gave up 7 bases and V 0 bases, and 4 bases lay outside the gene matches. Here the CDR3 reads CAWSVTGEIGELFF. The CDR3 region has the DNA TGTGCCTGGAGTGTGACAGGGGAGATCGGGGAGCTGTTTTTT.

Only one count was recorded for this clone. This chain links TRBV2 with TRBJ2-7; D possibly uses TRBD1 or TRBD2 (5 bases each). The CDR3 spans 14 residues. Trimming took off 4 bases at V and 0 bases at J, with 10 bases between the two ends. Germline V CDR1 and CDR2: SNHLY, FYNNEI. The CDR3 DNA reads TGTGCCAGCAGTGGGGGGATGAGCTCCTACGAGCAGTACTTC. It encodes CASSGGMSSYEQYF.

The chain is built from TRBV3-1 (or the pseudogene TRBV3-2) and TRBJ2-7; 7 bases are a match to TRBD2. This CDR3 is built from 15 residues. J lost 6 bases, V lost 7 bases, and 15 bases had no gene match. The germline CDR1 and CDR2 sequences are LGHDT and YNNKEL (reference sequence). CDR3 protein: CASTRLAGATAEQYF. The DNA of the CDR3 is TGTGCCAGCACAAGACTCGCGGGAGCAACGGCCGAGCAGTACTTC.